The text below deals with one T cell receptor beta chain. The record originates from a study of metastatic and nonmetastatic thyroid tumors. Per germline, CDR1 MNHEY and CDR2 SVGAGI. The CDR3 covers 14 residues. Trimming removed 7 bases from V and 7 bases from J, with 17 bases in between. No patient received treatment before thyroid surgery. Authors' analysis steps: To classify distant metastasis in papillary thyroid cancer, a model was built from CDR3 differences across clinicopathological groups. TCRdb re-processed the PCR reads through MiXCR. It is TCRdb's table, rather than the study itself, that gives the V and J calls and clone size. The sample carries about 41,000 clones, 20% to 25% recorded once.

This chain joins TRBV6-5 and TRBJ2-1; weak D call: TRBD2 (5 bases). This clonotype originated in a female donor with papillary thyroid cancer or a benign thyroid nodule (not recorded which). Some clones in this sample may be carry-over from other donors' samples. The specimen sequenced was tumor tissue. CDR3 coding DNA: TGTGCCAGCACTTTGGAGGATGGGGTAAATGAGCAGTTCTTC. It codes for CASTLEDGVNEQFF.